This record concerns one T cell receptor (beta chain) sequence. This clone was seen more than once but under ten times. No antigen is known for it. No much larger clone exists at a distance of one base, and base qualities are not known. This specimen comes from a study of beta chain features in type 1 diabetes listed by TCRdb under 2018. General notes on the study: Patients and healthy donors did not differ in mean age, gender distribution, total cell number or subset yield. A total of some 100,000,000 sorted cells were examined across all samples, and a strong correlation was observed between cell number per subset and RNA yield. The study compared TCRB repertoires of sorted circulating CD4+ T cell subsets between recently diagnosed type 1 diabetes patients and matched healthy donors. Naive and central memory subsets were obtained from all 30 or so donors, but regulatory and stem cell-like memory subsets were isolated from only 8 patients and roughly eight healthy donors. The research as a whole found: Shorter templates might have been favored by PCR, but patient and control samples were amplified and corrected together, so both groups would have been affected equally by any skew. Naive, central memory and regulatory TCRB repertoires appeared to be more alike among patients than among healthy donors. Because small numbers of individuals were included in the HLA sub-analyses, any influence of HLA type on TCRB rearrangement was left unresolved. At VDJ recombination sites, type 1 diabetes patients had fewer insertions and more deleted nucleotides, which implies abnormalities in thymic rearrangement. Because cDNA rather than genomic DNA was sequenced, highly expressing activated cells could have been over-represented, although no difference in activation and CD3 levels was found between groups. In all four CD4+ subsets, TCRB CDR3 length was moderately but significantly shorter in type 1 diabetes patients.

The germline V gene supplies CDR1 SGDLS and CDR2 YYNGEE. V lost 0 bases and J lost 7 bases, and the count of bases not matched to a germline gene is 9. From cysteine to phenylalanine, the CDR3 is 16 amino acids long. The kept DNA is CDR3 alone, 48 bases in frame from the first base. The entire amount of isolated RNA was reverse transcribed using the High Capacity cDNA Reverse Transcription Kit, so the sequenced TCRB transcripts were expressed ones. Deep immunoSEQ sequencing was applied to naive, central memory and regulatory T cell samples, giving an average of around 4 million total reads per sample. After sorted cells were lysed in RLT buffer, RNA was extracted with DNase-treated RNeasy Micro or Mini kits, with the choice depending on cell number. Each cell subset was processed on its own to prevent cross-contamination, while patient and healthy donor samples were processed together. Using the immunoSEQ multiplex PCR, TCRB sequences were amplified from cDNA into 87-bp fragments spanning the CDR3 region. Sequencing of the amplicons was done on the Illumina HiSeq platform. Per the original workflow: Synthetic template baselines were used to correct PCR bias computationally, reads within Hamming distance 2 were collapsed, and singletons that could not be merged were discarded. Reads were aligned against IMGT so that V, D and J genes, CDR3 length and insertions or deletions at six rearrangement sites could be assigned. Clonotype counts were normalized to sorted cell number within each subset before computing true diversity and Gini coefficients with the tcR R package. Repertoire sharing was quantified using the overlap coefficient calculated on TCRB nucleotide sequences. As a proxy for the pre-selection repertoire, out-of-frame TCRB sequences from naive cells were analyzed. In its TCRdb copy, this immuneACCESS table keeps in-frame sequences only and misses some clones. Where compared with another copy, unresolved V genes explain less than half of these, and the others have no known cause. D and trimming were read from the DNA, whereas the V and J calls and clone size are those reported in that table. This sample is represented by some 500,000 clones; 10% to 12% of them were singletons. Approximately 0.05% of the sample is held by the ten biggest clonotypes.

Each donor gave one peripheral blood draw, roughly 110 mL on average, collected into heparinised tubes. Naive, central memory, regulatory and stem cell-like memory CD4+ T cells were sorted on a BD FACSAria II using a panel including CD45RO, CCR7, CD25, CD127, CD95 and CD27. A purity above 98% was achieved for all sorted populations. PBMCs were isolated immediately by Lymphoprep density gradient centrifugation and stained directly without culture. Samples were stained and sorted in pairs, with one healthy donor and one patient per experiment, so that batch effects were minimized. The chain uses TRBV9 and TRBJ2-1; the central 8 bases match TRBD1. Sequenced input: naive CD4+ T cells from blood. The intended sense of this specimen's cell subset or site label: true naive CD4+ T cells. The sequence was obtained from a young woman in good health. CDR3 reads: CASSVAPGQVLNEQFF. The DNA sequence is as follows: TGTGCCAGCAGCGTAGCTCCGGGACAGGTCTTAAATGAGCAGTTCTTC.